What follows is one T cell receptor (beta chain) and its context. Its antigen is not known. This sample was included in a study of CD8 T cells in ankylosing spondylitis. Findings and caveats of the study: For ankylosing spondylitis blood, a TCR beta motif of 7 or 8 highly homologous variants appeared characteristic. Reactive arthritis synovial fluid and blood previously showed some of these motif variants.

MiXCR was run by TCRdb on the 5' RACE reads, yielding one entry per CDR3 protein. Among roughly 670,000 distinct CDR3 sequences, 19% were seen once, and the ten largest hold 19%. Germline V lookup: CDR1 DFQATT, CDR2 SNEGSKA (reference sequence). CDR3 length: 14 amino acids. V was clipped by 3 bases and J by 0 bases, with 9 bases between them. Material for sequencing was blood, either unsorted or a sorted T cell fraction (not recorded which). This receptor was obtained from a male donor with ankylosing spondylitis. The chain recombines TRBV20-1 with TRBJ1-3; D is ambiguous. CDR3 in DNA: TGCAGTGCTAGTATGGGAAACTCTGGAAACACCATATATTTT. Encoded protein: CSASMGNSGNTIYF.